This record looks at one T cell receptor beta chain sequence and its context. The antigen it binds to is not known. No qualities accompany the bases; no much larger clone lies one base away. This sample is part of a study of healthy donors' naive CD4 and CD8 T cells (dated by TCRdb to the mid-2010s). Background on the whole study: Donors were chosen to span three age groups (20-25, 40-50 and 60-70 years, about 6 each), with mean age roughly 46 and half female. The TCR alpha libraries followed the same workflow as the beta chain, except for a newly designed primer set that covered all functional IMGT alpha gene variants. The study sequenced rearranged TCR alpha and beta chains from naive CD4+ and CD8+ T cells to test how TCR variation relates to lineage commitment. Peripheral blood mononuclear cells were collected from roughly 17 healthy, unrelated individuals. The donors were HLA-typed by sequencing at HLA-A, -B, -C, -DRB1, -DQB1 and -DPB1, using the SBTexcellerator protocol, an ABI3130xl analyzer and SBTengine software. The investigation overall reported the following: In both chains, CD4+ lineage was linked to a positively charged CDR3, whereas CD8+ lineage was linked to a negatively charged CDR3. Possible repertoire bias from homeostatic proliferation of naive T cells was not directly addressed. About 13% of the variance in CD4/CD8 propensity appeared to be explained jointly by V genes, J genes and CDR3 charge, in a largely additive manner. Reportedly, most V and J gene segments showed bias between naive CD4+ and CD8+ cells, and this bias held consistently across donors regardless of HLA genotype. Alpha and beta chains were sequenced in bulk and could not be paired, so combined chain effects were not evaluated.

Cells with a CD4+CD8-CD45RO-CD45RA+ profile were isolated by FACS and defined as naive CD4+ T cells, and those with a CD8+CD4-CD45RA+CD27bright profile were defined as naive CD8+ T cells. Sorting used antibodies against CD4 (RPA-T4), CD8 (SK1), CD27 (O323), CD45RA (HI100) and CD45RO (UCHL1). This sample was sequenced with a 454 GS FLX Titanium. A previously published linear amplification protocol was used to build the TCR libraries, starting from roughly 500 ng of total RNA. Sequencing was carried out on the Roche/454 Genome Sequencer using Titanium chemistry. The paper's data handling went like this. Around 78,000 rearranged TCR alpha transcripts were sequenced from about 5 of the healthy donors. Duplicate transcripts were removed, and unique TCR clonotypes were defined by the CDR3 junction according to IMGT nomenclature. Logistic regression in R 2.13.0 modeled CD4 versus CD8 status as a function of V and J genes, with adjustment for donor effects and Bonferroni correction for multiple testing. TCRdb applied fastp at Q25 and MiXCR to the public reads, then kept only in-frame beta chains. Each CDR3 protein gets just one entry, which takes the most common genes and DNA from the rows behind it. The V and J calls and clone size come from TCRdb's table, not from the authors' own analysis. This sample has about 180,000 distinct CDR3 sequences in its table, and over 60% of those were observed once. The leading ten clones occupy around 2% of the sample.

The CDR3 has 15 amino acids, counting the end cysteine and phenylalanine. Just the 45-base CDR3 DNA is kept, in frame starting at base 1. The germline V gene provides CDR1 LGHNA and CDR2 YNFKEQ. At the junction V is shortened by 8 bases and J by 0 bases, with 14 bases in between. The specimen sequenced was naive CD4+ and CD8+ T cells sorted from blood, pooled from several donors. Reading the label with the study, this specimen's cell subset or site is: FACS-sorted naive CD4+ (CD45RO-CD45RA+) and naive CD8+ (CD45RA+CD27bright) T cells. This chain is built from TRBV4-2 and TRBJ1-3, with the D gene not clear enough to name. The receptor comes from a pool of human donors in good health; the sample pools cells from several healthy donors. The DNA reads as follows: TGTGCCAGCCAGTATTCGCGTCGCTCTGGAAACACCATATATTTT. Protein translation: CASQYSRRSGNTIYF.